Listed here are 15 T cell receptor beta chains from one sample, sequenced in a study of T cells expressing NK-cell markers (dated by TCRdb to 2018 to 2021). The library relied on 5' RACE. Sequencing was performed on an Illumina HiSeq 2000. The reads were reprocessed in TCRdb, with one entry per CDR3 protein sequence and no accompanying DNA. This sample's table lists about 380,000 distinct CDR3 sequences. Around 4.9% of the sample is in the top ten clones. Material for sequencing was blood T cells: a sorted CD56 or NKG2C T cell subset, CD4+ or CD8+ T cells, or bulk PBMC T cells (not recorded which). The source is a man aged 18 to 69 in good health.

The chain joins TRBV2 to TRBJ2-2. CDR3 length equals 12 residues. CDR1 SNHLY and CDR2 FYNNEI come from the germline V gene. The CDR3: CASREASGELFF. Using reference TRBV2 and TRBJ2-2 for the parts outside the CDR3, the full variable domain is EPEVTQTPSHQVTQMGQEVILRCVPISNHLYFYWYRQILGQKVEFLVSFYNNEISEKSEIFDDQFSVERPDGSNFTLKIRSTKLEDSAMYFCASREASGELFFGEGSRLTVL.

V is TRBV5-1 and J is TRBJ2-2; TCRdb gives TRBD2 as the D gene, but with no DNA this cannot be confirmed. This CDR3 is 16 amino acids long. Germline CDR1 reads SGHRS; CDR2 reads YFSETQ. The CDR3: CASRLWDFMNTGELFF.

V gene TRBV20-1 combines with J gene TRBJ1-2; with no DNA, the TCRdb D assignment of TRBD1 cannot be verified. The CDR3 length is 14 residues. Germline values: CDR1 DFQATT, CDR2 SNEGSKA (reference sequence). The CDR3 region is CSAKGTGANYGYTF.

The chain couples TRBV4-2 to TRBJ2-3; checking the TCRdb D call of TRBD2 is not possible without DNA. Germline V gives CDR1 LGHNA, CDR2 YNFKEQ. The CDR3 is 19 amino acids. CDR3 sequence: CASSQEWVLAGGRTDTQYF.

The chain recombines TRBV7-9 with TRBJ1-3. This CDR3 region has 16 residues. CDR1 is SEHNR and CDR2 is FQNEAQ in the germline V gene (reference sequence). The CDR3 loop is CASSLALVSSGNTIYF.

V is TRBV12-2 and J is TRBJ2-7; TCRdb returns TRBD1, unconfirmable since there is no DNA. TRBV12-2 has pseudogene status. The CDR3 covers 17 residues. The CDR3 spells CASRLEGQGGFTYEQYF.

The chain combines TRBV7-8 with TRBJ1-1. Germline V gives CDR1 SGHVS, CDR2 FQNEAQ. The CDR3 totals 13 residues. The chain's CDR3 is CASSSFSNTEAFF.

This sequence joins TRBV20-1 and TRBJ2-7. Looked up from germline, CDR1 is DFQATT and CDR2 is SNEGSKA (reference sequence). The CDR3 length is 12 residues. CDR3 residues: CSAESSYYEQYF.

This chain joins TRBV28 and TRBJ1-2. Germline loops: CDR1 MDHEN, CDR2 SYDVKM. This CDR3 region has 15 residues. The CDR3 protein is CASSSLAGDRYGYTF.

This chain joins TRBV7-9 and TRBJ2-4; the TCRdb call, TRBD1, lacks DNA for checking. Looked up from germline, CDR1 is SEHNR and CDR2 is FQNEAQ (reference sequence). CDR3 length equals 13 residues. The CDR3 region is CASSWGTGYIQYF.

This rearrangement joins TRBV6-1 to TRBJ2-7; TCRdb returns TRBD2, unconfirmable since there is no DNA. The CDR3 has 14 residues. Germline CDR1 is MNHNS and CDR2 is SASEGT. CDR3 residues: CASSVWTSSYEQYF.

J is TRBJ1-2 and V is TRBV6-2 or TRBV6-3. The CDR3 contains 13 residues. The germline V gene has CDR1 MNHEY and CDR2 SVGEGT. CDR3 sequence: CASSKDGMGGYTF.

The gene calls are TRBV23-1 and TRBJ1-4; there is no DNA to check the TCRdb D call of TRBD1. TRBV23-1 is identified as an open reading frame with a role that is uncertain. This CDR3 comprises 16 residues. This CDR3 is CASSQSTDREFEKLFF.

V gene TRBV4-1 combines with J gene TRBJ1-1. The CDR3 is made up of 16 amino acids. Germline V lookup: CDR1 MGHRA, CDR2 YSYEKL. CDR3 amino acids: CASSQTASPMNTEAFF.

CDR3 loop: CASSLIANTDTQYF. The rearrangement uses TRBV7-3 and TRBJ2-3. The CDR3 contains 14 residues. CDR1 is SGHTA, CDR2 FQGTGA, per germline.